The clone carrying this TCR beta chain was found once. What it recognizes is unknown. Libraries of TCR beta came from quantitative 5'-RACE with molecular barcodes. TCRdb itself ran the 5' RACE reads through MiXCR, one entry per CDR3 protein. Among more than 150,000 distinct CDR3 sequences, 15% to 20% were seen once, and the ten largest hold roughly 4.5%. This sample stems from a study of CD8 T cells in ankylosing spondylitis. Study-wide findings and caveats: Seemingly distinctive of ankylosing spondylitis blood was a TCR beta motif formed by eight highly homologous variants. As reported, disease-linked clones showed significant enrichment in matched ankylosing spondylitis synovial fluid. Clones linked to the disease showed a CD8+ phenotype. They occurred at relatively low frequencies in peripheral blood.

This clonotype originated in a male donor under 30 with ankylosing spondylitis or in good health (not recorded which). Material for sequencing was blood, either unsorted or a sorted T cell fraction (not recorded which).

The CDR3 here is CASSIWDRLNEQFF. The DNA of the CDR3 is TGTGCCAGTAGTATATGGGACCGTCTCAATGAGCAGTTCTTC. The chain uses TRBV19 and TRBJ2-1; D possibly uses TRBD1 or TRBD2 (5 bases each). CDR3 length: 14 amino acids. Trimming took 2 bases from V and 6 from J, leaving 11 bases between them. The germline CDR1 and CDR2 sequences are LNHDA and SQIVND (reference sequence).